Sequencing of this TCR beta chain was carried out in a study of T cell responses to AZD1222 COVID-19 vaccine. Notes on the study in general: The donors showed a predominance of white British ancestry and of females, with possible underestimation of clonal diversity. Spike-specific TCR breadth and depth were elevated following two AZD1222 doses. Spike-wide coverage was observed for vaccine-associated CD4 TCRs, with dominant responses at 160-218 and 743-854.

This clone showed up just a few times. Antigen specificity is unknown. The table came from immunoSEQ multiplex PCR; TCRdb's copy has only in-frame clones and leaves some out. The profile covers about 110,000 clones, with nearly 90% appearing a single time and 3.2% taken by the ten largest. Germline V gives CDR1 MNHEY, CDR2 SMNVEV (reference sequence). The CDR3 is 13 residues long. V dropped 8 bases and J dropped 2 bases, with 13 bases sitting between them. Here the sequenced sample was peripheral blood, taken on day 0 of AZD1222 vaccination. This chain links TRBV27 with TRBJ2-7, with D hard to call. The source of this sequence is an adult in good health. This CDR3 is CASGPRAAYEQYF. Here the CDR3 DNA reads TGTGCCAGCGGACCTCGGGCAGCCTACGAGCAGTACTTC.